This T cell receptor beta chain was observed in a study of blood T cell repertoires in COVID-19 (dated by TCRdb to the early 2020s). At the level of the whole study: Samples covering the acute and convalescent phases of COVID-19 were provided by collaborators in the United States, Italy and Spain. The repertoires were released in a freely available public database meant as a resource for research on the immune response to SARS-CoV-2. Subjects who had been exposed to COVID-19, were actively infected with it, or had recovered from it provided the deeply sampled blood TCRbeta repertoires that made up the dataset. The material from the prospective study consisted of cDNA or gDNA derived from T cells, B-cell-depleted T cells, or PBMCs. The samples were drawn from the first 160 participants of the ongoing ImmuneRACE study and from 950 to 1,500 subjects provided by 6 global collaborators. Where available, HLA class I and class II types were obtained from metadata supplied by the sample provider rather than from assay-based typing. A de-identified subject ID, COVID-19 status, age in years and sex were almost always included in the sample metadata.

Beyond this particular receptor, the publication reports: The amount of clinical and demographic metadata varied by source and participant and was provided uncurated.

TCRbeta CDR3 regions were amplified from genomic DNA by means of the immunoSEQ Assay, a bias-controlled multiplex PCR. As for the authors' bioinformatics: The number of nucleated cells in each sample was estimated from the amplification of reference gene primers within the assay. To quantify the absolute abundance of each unique TCRbeta CDR3 rearrangement, sequence reads were collapsed and filtered. For each sample, productive Simpson clonality was calculated by taking the square root of Simpson's diversity index across productive rearrangements. In its TCRdb copy, this immuneACCESS table keeps in-frame sequences only and misses some clones. Where compared with another copy, unresolved V genes explain less than half of these, and the others have no known cause. The V and J calls and clone size come from that table; D and trimming were worked out from the DNA. The sample table shows 65,000 or so clones, and roughly 90% are seen once. The top ten clones comprise 9.5% to 13% of the sample.

Each collaborating institution followed its own protocols to collect whole blood in K2EDTA tubes. Collaborator samples were shipped for TCRbeta analysis as frozen whole blood, isolated PBMCs, or DNA extracted from either sample type. Turning to this clone: Its antigen specificity is not known. No quality values exist for individual bases; no much larger clone is one base distant.

Sequencing used peripheral blood. This TCR came from a human donor with acute or convalescent COVID-19. The donor label of this sample is uncertain.

The CDR3 protein sequence reads: CASNLLAGGGTDTQYF. The DNA reads as follows: TGTGCCAGCAACCTTTTAGCGGGAGGGGGCACAGATACGCAGTATTTT. The rearranged chain carries TRBV2 and TRBJ2-3; the central 11 bases match TRBD2. The CDR3 measures 16 amino acids from cysteine to phenylalanine. Of all the DNA, just the CDR3 is kept, 48 bases in frame from base 1. Germline trimming amounts to 7 bases on V and 1 base on J, with 7 as the count of junction bases outside the gene matches. CDR1 and CDR2, looked up from the germline V gene, are SNHLY and FYNNEI.